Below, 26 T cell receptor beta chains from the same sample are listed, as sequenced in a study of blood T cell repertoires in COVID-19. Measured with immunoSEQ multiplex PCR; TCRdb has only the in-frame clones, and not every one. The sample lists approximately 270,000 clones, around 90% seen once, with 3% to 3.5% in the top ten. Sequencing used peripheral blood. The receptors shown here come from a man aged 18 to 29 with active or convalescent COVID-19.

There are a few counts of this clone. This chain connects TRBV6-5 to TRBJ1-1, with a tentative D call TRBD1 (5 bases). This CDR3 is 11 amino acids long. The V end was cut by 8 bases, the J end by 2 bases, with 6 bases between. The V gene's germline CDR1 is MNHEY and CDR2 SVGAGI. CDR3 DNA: TGTGCCAGCTGGACAAACACTGAAGCTTTCTTT. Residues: CASWTNTEAFF.

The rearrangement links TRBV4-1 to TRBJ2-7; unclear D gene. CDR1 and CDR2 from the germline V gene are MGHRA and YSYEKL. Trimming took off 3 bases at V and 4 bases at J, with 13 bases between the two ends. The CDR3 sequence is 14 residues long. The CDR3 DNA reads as TGCGCCAGCAGCCATGCCGCTAGTTCGTACGAGCAGTACTTC. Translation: CASSHAASSYEQYF.

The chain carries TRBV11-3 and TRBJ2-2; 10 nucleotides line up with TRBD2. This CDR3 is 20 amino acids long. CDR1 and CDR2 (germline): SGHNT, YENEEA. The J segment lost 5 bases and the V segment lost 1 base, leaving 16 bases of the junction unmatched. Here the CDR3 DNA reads TGTGCCAGCAGCTTAGGCCTGTACTCTTCTAGCGGGGGAACGACCGGGGAGCTGTTTTTT. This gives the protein CASSLGLYSSSGGTTGELFF.

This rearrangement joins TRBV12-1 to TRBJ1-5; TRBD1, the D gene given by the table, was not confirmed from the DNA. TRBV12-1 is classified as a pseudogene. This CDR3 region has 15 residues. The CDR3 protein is CASSLGQGLRQPQHF. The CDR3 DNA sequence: TGTGCCAGCAGCTTAGGACAGGGTTTACGTCAGCCCCAGCATTTT.

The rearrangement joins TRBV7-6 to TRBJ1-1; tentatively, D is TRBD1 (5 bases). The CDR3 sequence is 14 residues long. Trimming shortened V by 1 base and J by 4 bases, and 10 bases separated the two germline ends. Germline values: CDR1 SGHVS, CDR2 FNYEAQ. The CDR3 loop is CASSLGRGSTEAFF. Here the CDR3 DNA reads TGTGCCAGCAGCTTAGGTAGGGGAAGCACTGAAGCTTTCTTT.

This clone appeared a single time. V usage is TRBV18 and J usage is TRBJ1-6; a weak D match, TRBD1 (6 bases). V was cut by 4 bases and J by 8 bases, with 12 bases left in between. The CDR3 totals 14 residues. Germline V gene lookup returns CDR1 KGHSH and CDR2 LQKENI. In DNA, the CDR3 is TGTGCCAGCTCACGGACAGCGTCGGATTCACCCCTCCACTTT. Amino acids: CASSRTASDSPLHF. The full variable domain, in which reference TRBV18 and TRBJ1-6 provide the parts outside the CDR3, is NAGVMQNPRHLVRRRGQEARLRCSPMKGHSHVYWYRQLPEEGLKFMVYLQKENIIDESGMPKERFSAEFPKEGPSILRIQQVVRGDSAAYFCASSRTASDSPLHFGNGTRLTVT.

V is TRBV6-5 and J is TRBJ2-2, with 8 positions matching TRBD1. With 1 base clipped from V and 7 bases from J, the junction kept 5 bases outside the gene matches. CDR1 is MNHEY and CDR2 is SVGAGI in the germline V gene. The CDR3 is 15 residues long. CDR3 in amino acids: CASSYYQGAGGELFF. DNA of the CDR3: TGTGCCAGCAGTTACTACCAGGGGGCGGGCGGGGAGCTGTTTTTT.

The CDR3 DNA follows: TGTGCCAGCAGCCAAGAAAGGGGTACTAGCGGGAGCTGGTACGAGCAGTACTTC. As protein: CASSQERGTSGSWYEQYF. This chain connects TRBV3-1 (or the pseudogene TRBV3-2) to TRBJ2-7; 11 bases fit TRBD2. The V gene's germline CDR1 is LGHDT and CDR2 YNNKEL (reference sequence). With 0 bases clipped from V and 4 bases from J, the junction kept 11 bases outside the gene matches. There are 18 residues in the CDR3.

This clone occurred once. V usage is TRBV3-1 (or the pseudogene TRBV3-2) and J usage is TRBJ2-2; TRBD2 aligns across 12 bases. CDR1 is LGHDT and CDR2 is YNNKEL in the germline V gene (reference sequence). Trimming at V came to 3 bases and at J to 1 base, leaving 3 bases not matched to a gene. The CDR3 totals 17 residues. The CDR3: CASSQGLAGVNTGELFF. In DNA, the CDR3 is TGTGCCAGCAGCCAGGGACTAGCGGGTGTGAACACCGGGGAGCTGTTTTTT.

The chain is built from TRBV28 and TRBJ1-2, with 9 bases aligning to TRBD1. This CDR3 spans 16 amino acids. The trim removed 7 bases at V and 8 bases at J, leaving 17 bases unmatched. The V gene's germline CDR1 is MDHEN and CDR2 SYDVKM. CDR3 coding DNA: TGTGCCAGCATTGCGAACCCGGGACAGGGTATACGGGGCTACACCTTC. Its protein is CASIANPGQGIRGYTF.

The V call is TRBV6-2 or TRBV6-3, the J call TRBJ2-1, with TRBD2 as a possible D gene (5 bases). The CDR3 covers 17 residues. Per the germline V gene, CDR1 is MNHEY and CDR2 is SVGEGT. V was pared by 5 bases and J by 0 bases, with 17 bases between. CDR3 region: CASSPQWRRSSYNEQFF. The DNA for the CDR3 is TGTGCCAGCAGTCCCCAATGGCGGAGGAGCTCCTACAATGAGCAGTTCTTC.

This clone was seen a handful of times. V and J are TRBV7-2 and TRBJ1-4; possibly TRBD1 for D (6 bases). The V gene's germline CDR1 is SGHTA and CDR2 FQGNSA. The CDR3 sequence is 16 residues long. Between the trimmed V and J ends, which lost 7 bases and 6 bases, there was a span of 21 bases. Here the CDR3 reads CASTLSPGGRDEKLFF. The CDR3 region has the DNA TGTGCCAGCACCCTAAGCCCGGGGGGCCGGGATGAAAAACTGTTTTTT.

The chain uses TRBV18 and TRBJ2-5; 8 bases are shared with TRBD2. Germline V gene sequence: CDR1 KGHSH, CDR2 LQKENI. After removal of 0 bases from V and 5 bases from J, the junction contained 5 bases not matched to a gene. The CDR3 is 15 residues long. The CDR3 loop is CASSPPGLVWETQYF. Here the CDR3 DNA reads TGTGCCAGCTCACCACCGGGACTAGTTTGGGAGACCCAGTACTTC.

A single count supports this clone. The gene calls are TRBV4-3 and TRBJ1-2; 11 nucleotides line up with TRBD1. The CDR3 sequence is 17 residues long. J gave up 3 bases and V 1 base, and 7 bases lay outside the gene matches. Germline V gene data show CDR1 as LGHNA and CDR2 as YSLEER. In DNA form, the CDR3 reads TGCGCCAGCAGCCAAGCCGGACAGGGGGCCACTTACTATGGCTACACCTTC. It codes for CASSQAGQGATYYGYTF.

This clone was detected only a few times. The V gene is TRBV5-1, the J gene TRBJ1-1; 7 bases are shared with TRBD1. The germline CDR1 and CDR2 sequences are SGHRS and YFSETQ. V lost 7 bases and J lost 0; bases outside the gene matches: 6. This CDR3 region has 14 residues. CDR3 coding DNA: TGCGCCAGCGGGTTGGGACAGATGAACACTGAAGCTTTCTTT. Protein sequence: CASGLGQMNTEAFF. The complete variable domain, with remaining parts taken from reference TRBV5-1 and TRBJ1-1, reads KAGVTQTPRYLIKTRGQQVTLSCSPISGHRSVSWYQQTPGQGLQFLFEYFSETQRNKGNFPGRFSGRQFSNSRSEMNVSTLELGDSALYLCASGLGQMNTEAFFGQGTRLTVV.

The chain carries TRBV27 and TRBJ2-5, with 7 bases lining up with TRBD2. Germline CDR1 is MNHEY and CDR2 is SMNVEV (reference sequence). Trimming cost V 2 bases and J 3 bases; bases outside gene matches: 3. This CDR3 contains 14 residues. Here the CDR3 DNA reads TGTGCCAGCAGTTTACTAGCGGCAAAAGAGACCCAGTACTTC. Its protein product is CASSLLAAKETQYF.

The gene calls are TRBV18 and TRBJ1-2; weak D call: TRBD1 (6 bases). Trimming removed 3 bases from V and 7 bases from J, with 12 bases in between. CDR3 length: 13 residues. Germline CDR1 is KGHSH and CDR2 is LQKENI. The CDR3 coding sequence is TGTGCCAGCTCACCTCCAGGGGTGGGTGGCTACACCTTC. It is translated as CASSPPGVGGYTF.

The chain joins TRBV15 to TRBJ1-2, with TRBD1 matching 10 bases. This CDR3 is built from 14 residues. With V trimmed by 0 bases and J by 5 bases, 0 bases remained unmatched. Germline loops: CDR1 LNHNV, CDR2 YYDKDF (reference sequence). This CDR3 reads CATSREGQGYGYTF. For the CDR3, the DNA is TGTGCCACCAGCAGAGAGGGACAGGGGTATGGCTACACCTTC. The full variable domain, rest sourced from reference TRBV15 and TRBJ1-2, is DAMVIQNPRYQVTQFGKPVTLSCSQTLNHNVMYWYQQKSSQAPKLLFHYYDKDFNNEADTPDNFQSRRPNTSFCFLDIRSPGLGDTAMYLCATSREGQGYGYTFGSGTRLTVV.

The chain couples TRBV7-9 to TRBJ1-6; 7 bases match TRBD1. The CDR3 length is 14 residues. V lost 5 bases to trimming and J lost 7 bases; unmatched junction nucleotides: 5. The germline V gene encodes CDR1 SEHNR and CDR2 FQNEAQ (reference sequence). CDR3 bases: TGTGCCAGCAGCATCCGGGACAGAAATTCACCCCTCCACTTT. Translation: CASSIRDRNSPLHF.

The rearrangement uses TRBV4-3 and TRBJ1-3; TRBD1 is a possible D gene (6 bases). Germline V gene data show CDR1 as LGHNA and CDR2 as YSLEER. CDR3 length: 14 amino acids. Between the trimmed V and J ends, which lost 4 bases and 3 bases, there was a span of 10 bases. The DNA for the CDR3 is TGCGCCAGCAGCCCCGGGACAATTGGAAACACCATATATTTT. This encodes CASSPGTIGNTIYF.

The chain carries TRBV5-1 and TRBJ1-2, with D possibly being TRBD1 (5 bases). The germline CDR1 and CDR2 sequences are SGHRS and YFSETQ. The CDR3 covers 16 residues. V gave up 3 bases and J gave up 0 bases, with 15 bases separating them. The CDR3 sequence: CASSSYRRDSNYGYTF. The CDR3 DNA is TGCGCCAGCAGCTCCTACCGCAGGGATTCTAACTATGGCTACACCTTC.

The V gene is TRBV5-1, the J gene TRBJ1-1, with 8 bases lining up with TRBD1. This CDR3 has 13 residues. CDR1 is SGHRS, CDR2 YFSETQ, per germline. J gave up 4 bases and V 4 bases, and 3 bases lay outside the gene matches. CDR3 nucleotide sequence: TGCGCCAGCAGCCAGGGGGCGACCACTGAAGCTTTCTTT. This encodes CASSQGATTEAFF.

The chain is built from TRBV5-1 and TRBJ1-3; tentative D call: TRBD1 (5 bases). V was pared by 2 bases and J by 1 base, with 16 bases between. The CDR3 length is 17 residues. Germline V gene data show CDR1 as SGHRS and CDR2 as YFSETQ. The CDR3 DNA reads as TGCGCCAGCAGCTTATATTCCCAGGGTCGTTCTGGAAACACCATATATTTT. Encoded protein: CASSLYSQGRSGNTIYF.

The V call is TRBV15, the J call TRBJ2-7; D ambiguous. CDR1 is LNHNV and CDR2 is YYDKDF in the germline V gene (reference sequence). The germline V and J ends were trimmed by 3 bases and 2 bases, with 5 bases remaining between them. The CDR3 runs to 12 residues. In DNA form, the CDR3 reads TGTGCCACCAGCAGTGAGACCTACGAGCAGTACTTC. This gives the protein CATSSETYEQYF.

CDR3 bases: TGTGCCAGTACCAACCGGGGCACTGAAGCTTTCTTT. Its translation: CASTNRGTEAFF. This chain links TRBV19 with TRBJ1-1; D uncertain. The CDR3 is made up of 12 amino acids. Trimming cost V 7 bases and J 4 bases, with 10 bases left between them. Germline lookup yields CDR1 LNHDA and CDR2 SQIVND (reference sequence).

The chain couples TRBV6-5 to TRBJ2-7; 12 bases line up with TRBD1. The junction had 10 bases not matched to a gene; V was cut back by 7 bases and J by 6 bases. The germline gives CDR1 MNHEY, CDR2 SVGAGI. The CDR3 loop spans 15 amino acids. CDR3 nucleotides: TGTGCCAGCACCATAACCGGGACAGGGGGCTCCGAGCAGTACTTC. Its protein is CASTITGTGGSEQYF.